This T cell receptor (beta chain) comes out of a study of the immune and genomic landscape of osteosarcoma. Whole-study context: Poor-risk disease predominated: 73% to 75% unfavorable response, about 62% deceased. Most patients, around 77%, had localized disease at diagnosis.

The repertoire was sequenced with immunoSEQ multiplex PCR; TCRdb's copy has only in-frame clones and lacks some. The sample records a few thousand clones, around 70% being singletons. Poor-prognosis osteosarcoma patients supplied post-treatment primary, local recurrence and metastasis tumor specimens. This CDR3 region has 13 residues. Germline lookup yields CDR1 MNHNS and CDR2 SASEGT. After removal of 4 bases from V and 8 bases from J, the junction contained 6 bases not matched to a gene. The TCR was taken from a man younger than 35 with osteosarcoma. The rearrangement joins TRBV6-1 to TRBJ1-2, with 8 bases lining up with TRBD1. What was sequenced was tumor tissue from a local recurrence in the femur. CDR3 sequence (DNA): TGTGCCAGCAGTGGGCAGGGGGCATGGGGCTACACCTTC. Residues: CASSGQGAWGYTF.